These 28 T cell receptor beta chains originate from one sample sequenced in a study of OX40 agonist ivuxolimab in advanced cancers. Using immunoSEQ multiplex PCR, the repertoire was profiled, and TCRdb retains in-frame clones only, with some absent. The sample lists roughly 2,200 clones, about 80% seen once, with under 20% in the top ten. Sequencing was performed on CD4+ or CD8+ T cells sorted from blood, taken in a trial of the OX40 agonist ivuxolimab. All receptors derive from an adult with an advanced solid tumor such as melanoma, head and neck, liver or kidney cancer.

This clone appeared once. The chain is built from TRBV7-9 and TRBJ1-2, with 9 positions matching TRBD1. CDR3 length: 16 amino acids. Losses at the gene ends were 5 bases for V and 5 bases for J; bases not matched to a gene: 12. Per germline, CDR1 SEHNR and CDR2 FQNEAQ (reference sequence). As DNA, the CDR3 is TGTGCCAGCAGCCCCACCCGGGGACAGGGAGGGTATGGCTACACCTTC. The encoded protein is CASSPTRGQGGYGYTF.

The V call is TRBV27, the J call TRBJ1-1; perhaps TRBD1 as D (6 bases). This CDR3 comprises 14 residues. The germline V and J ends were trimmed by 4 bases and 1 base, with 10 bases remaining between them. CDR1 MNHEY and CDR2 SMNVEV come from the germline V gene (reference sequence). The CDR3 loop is CASSSGGSNTEAFF. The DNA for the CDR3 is TGTGCCAGCAGTTCTGGGGGCTCGAACACTGAAGCTTTCTTT.

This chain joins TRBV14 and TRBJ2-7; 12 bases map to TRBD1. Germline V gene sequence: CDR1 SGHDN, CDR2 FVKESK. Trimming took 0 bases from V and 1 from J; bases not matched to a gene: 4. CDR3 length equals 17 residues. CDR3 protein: CASSQEGTGGASYEQYF. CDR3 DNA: TGTGCCAGCAGCCAAGAAGGGACAGGGGGCGCTTCCTACGAGCAGTACTTC.

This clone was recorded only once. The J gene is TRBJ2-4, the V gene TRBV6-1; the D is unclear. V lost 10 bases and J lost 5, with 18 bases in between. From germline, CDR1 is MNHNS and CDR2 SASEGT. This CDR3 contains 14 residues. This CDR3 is CATETLSEENIQYF. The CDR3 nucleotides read TGTGCCACCGAGACTCTCTCTGAGGAAAACATTCAGTACTTC.

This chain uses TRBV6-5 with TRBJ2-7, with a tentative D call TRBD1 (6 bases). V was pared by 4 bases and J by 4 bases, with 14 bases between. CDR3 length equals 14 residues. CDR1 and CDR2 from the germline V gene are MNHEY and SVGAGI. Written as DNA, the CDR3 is TGTGCCAGCAGTTCAACAGGGTTAGGGTACGAGCAGTACTTC. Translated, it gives CASSSTGLGYEQYF.

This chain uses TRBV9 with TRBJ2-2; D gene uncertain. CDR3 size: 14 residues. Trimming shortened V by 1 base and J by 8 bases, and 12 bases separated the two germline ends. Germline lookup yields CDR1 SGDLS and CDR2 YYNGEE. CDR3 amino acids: CASSVFDARGELFF. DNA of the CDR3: TGTGCCAGCAGCGTATTCGACGCACGGGGGGAGCTGTTTTTT.

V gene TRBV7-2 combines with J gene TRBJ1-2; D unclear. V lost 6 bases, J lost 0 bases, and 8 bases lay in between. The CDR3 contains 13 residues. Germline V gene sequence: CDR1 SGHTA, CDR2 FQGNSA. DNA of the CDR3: TGTGCCAGCAGGGGCATCGCTAACTATGGCTACACCTTC. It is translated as CASRGIANYGYTF.

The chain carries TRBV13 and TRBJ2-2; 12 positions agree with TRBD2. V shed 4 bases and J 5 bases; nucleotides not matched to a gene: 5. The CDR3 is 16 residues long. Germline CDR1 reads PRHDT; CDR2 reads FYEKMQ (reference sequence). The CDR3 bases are TGTGCCAGCAGCTCAGCACTAGCGGGAGGAACCGGGGAGCTGTTTTTT. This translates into CASSSALAGGTGELFF.

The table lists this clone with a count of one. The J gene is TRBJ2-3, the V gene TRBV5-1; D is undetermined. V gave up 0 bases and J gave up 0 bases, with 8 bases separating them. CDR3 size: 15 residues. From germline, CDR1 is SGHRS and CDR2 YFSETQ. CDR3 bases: TGCGCCAGCAGCTTGGAGAGCTACAGCACAGATACGCAGTATTTT. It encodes CASSLESYSTDTQYF.

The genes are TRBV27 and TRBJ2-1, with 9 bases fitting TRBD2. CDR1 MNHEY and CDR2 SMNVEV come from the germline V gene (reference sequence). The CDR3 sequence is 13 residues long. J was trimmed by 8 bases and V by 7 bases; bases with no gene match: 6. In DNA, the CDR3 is TGTGCCAGCAATAGCGGGAGTCTTCATGAGCAGTTCTTC. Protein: CASNSGSLHEQFF.

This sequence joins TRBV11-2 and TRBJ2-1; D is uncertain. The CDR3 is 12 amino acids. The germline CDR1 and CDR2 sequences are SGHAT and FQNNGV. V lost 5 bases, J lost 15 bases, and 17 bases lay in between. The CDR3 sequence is CASSLGLSGPFF. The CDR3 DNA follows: TGTGCCAGCAGCCTGGGTCTATCCGGGCCGTTCTTC.

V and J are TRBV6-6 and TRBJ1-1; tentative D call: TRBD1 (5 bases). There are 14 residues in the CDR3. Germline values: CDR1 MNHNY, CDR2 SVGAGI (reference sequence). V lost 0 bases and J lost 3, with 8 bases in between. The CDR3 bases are TGTGCCAGCAGTTACTCTTCAGGGTACACTGAAGCTTTCTTT. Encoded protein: CASSYSSGYTEAFF.

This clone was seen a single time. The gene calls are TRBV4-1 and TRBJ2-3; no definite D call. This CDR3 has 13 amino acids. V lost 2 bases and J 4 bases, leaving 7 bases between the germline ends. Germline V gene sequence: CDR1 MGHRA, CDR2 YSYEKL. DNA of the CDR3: TGCGCCAGCAGCCAATTGACGGCAGATACGCAGTATTTT. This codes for CASSQLTADTQYF.

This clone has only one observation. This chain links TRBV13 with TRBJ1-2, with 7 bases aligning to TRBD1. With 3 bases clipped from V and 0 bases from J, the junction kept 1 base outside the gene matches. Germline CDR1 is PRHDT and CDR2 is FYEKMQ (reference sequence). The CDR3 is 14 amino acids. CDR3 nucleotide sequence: TGTGCCAGCAGCTTCGGACAGGCTAACTATGGCTACACCTTC. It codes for CASSFGQANYGYTF.

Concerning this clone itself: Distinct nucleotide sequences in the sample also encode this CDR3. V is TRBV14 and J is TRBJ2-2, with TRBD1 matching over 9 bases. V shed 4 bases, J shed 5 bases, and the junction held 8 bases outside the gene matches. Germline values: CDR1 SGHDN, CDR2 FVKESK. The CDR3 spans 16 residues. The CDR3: CASSRRGTGRTGELFF. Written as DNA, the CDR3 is TGTGCCAGCAGCCGACGCGGGACAGGGCGAACCGGGGAGCTGTTTTTT.

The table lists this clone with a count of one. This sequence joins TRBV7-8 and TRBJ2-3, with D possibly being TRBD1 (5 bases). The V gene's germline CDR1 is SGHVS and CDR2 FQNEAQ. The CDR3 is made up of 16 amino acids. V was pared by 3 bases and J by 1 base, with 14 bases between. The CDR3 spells CASSFRLQGGTDTQYF. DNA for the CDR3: TGTGCCAGCAGCTTTCGTCTCCAAGGGGGCACAGATACGCAGTATTTT. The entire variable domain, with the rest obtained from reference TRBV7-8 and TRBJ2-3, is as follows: GAGVSQSPRYKVAKRGQDVALRCDPISGHVSLFWYQQALGQGPEFLTYFQNEAQLDKSGLPSDRFFAERPEGSVSTLKIQRTQQEDSAVYLCASSFRLQGGTDTQYFGPGTRLTVL.

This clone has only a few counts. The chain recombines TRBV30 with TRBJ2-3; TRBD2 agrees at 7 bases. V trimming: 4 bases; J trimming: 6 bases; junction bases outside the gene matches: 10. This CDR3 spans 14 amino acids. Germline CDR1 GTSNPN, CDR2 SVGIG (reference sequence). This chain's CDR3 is CAWTQAGNGDTQYF. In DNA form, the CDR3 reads TGTGCCTGGACCCAAGCGGGAAATGGTGATACGCAGTATTTT.

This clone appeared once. CDR3 sequence (DNA): TGTGCCAGCAGCGGAGGGCTACACCATTCCGACAATGAGCAGTTCTTC. It codes for CASSGGLHHSDNEQFF. The rearrangement joins TRBV21-1 to TRBJ2-1; no DNA check was done on the table's D call, TRBD2. TRBV21-1 is given as a pseudogene. This CDR3 comprises 16 residues.

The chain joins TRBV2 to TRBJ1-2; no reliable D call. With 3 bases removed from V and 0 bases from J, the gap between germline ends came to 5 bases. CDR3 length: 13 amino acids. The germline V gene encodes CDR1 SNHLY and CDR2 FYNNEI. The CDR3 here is CASSEATNYGYTF. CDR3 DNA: TGTGCCAGCAGTGAGGCCACTAACTATGGCTACACCTTC.

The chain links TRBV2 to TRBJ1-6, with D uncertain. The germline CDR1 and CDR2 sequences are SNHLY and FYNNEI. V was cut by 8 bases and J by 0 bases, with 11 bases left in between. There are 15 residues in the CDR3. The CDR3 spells CASHADGSYNSPLHF. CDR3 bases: TGTGCCAGCCATGCAGACGGCTCCTATAATTCACCCCTCCACTTT.

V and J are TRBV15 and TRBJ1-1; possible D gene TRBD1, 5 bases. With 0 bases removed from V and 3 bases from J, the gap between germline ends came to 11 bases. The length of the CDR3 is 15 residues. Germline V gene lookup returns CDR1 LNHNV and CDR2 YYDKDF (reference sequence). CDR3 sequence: CATSRDGGTYTEAFF. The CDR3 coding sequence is TGTGCCACCAGCAGAGATGGCGGGACCTACACTGAAGCTTTCTTT.

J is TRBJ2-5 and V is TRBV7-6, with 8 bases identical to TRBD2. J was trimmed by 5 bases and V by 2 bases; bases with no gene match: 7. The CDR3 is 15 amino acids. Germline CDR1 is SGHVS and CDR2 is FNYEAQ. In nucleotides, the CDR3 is TGTGCCAGCAGCTTACAGGCGGGGGGCCTGGAGACCCAGTACTTC. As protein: CASSLQAGGLETQYF.

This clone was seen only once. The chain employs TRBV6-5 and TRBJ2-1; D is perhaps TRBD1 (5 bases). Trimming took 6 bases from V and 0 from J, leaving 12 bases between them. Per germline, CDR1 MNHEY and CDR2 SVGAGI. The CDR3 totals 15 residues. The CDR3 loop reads CASRGIGASYNEQFF. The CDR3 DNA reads TGTGCCAGCAGGGGCATTGGGGCCTCCTACAATGAGCAGTTCTTC.

Written as DNA, the CDR3 is TGTGCCAGCAGCTTGGGCGATGGGGAGCAGTTCTTC. Protein: CASSLGDGEQFF. The V call is TRBV5-6, the J call TRBJ2-1; D is unresolved. The germline V gene encodes CDR1 SGHDT and CDR2 YYEEEE. The V end was cut by 0 bases, the J end by 10 bases, with 8 bases between. CDR3 length: 12 amino acids.

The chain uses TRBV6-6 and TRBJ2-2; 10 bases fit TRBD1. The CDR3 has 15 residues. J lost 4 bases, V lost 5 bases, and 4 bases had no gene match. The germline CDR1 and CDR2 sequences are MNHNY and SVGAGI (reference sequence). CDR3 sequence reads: CASSDRGQGTGELFF. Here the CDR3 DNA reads TGTGCCAGCAGTGACAGGGGGCAGGGCACCGGGGAGCTGTTTTTT.

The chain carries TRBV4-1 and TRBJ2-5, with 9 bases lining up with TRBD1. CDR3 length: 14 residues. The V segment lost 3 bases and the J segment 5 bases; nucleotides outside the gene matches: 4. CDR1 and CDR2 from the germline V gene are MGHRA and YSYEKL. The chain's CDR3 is CASSHRDRVETQYF. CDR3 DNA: TGCGCCAGCAGCCACAGGGACAGGGTCGAGACCCAGTACTTC.

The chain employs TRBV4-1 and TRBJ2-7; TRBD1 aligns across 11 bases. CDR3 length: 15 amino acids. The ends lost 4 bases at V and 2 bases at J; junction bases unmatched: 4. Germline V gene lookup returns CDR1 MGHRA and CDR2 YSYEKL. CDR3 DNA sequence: TGCGCCAGCAGCCTCCGGGACAGGGGGACCTACGAGCAGTACTTC. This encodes CASSLRDRGTYEQYF.

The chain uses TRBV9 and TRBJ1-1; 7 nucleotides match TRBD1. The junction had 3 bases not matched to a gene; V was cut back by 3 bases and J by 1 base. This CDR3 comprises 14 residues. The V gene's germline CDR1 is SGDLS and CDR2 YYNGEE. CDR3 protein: CASSARGGNTEAFF. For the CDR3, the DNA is TGTGCCAGCAGCGCCAGGGGGGGGAACACTGAAGCTTTCTTT.